This TCR beta chain came from a study of blood T cell repertoires in COVID-19. Study context: Sites across the United States, Italy and Spain contributed samples from acute and convalescent COVID-19. PBMCs, B-cell-depleted T cells, or T cells provided the cDNA or gDNA that made up the material.

Sequenced by immunoSEQ multiplex PCR; TCRdb stores in-frame clones only, minus some. Found here are fewer than 300,000 clones, approximately 90% of them singletons; the top ten hold approximately 2.5%. Concerning this clone: The identical CDR3 is also encoded by other nucleotide sequences in the sample.

Each participant's cohort was designated according to participant-reported clinical history. This receptor was taken from a woman between 35 and 50 years old with acute COVID-19. What was sequenced was PBMCs or T cells enriched from blood (not recorded which).

The DNA for the CDR3 is TGTGCCAGCAGCCTACAGGGTAACTATGGCTACACCTTC. Translating gives CASSLQGNYGYTF. V and J are TRBV5-5 and TRBJ1-2; tentative D call: TRBD1 (6 bases). The CDR3 runs to 13 residues. In germline, CDR1 is SGHKS, CDR2 YYEKEE (reference sequence). The V and J ends lost 4 bases and 1 base respectively, with 8 bases between them.